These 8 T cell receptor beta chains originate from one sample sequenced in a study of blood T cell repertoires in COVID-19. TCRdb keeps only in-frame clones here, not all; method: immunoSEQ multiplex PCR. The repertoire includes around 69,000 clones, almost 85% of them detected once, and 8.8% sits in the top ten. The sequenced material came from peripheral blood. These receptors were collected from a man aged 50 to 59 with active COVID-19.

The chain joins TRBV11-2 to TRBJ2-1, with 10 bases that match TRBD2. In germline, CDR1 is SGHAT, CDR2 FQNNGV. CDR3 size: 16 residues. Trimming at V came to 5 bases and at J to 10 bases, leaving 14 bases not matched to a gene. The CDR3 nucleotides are TGTGCCAGCAGCGCCTGGACTAGCGGCAGGTCCCACGAGCAGTTCTTC. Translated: CASSAWTSGRSHEQFF.

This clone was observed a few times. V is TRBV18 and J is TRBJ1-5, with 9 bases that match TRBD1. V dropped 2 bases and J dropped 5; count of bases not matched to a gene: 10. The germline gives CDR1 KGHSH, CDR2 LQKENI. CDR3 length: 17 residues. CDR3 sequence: CASSPGTGLLNHQPQHF. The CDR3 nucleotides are TGTGCCAGCTCACCAGGGACAGGGTTATTGAATCATCAGCCCCAGCATTTT.

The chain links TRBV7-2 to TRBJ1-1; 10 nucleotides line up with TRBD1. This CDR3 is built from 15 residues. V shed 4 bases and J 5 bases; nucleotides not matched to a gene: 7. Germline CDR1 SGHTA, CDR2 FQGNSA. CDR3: CASSSTGGAWTEAFF. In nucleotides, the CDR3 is TGTGCCAGCAGCTCGACAGGGGGCGCTTGGACTGAAGCTTTCTTT. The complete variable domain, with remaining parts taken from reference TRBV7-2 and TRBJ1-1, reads GAGVSQSPSNKVTEKGKDVELRCDPISGHTALYWYRQSLGQGLEFLIYFQGNSAPDKSGLPSDRFSAERTGGSVSTLTIQRTQQEDSAVYLCASSSTGGAWTEAFFGQGTRLTVV.

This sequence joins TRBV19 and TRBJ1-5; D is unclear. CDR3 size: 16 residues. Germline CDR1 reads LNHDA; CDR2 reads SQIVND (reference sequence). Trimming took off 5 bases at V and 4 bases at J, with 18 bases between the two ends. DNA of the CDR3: TGTGCCAGTAGTCCCCGGATGGACTCCACGAATCAGCCCCAGCATTTT. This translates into CASSPRMDSTNQPQHF.

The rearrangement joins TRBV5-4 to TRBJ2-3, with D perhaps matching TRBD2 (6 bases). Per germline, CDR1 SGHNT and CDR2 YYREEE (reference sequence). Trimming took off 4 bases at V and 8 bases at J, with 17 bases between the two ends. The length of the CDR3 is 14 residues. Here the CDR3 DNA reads TGTGCCAGCAGCCGGGACGGGAGTATAGGTACGCAGTATTTT. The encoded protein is CASSRDGSIGTQYF.

The CDR3 reads CASSLVGTGGPRGYTF. CDR3 bases: TGTGCCAGCAGCTTGGTTGGGACAGGGGGTCCTAGAGGCTACACCTTC. V and J are TRBV5-4 and TRBJ1-2, with TRBD1 identical over 11 bases. This CDR3 has 16 residues. Looked up from germline, CDR1 is SGHNT and CDR2 is YYREEE (reference sequence). Trimming removed 0 bases from V and 8 bases from J; junction bases left unmatched: 9.

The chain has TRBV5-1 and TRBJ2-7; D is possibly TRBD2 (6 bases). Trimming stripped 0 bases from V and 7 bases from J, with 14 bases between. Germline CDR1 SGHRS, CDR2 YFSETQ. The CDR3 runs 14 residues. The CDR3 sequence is CASSLDGVRGEQYF. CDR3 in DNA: TGCGCCAGCAGCTTGGATGGAGTCCGGGGGGAGCAGTACTTC.

The DNA for the CDR3 is TGCGCCAGCAGCTTGGGTCGGGAAAATAACTATGGCTACACCTTC. It codes for CASSLGRENNYGYTF. The chain is built from TRBV5-1 and TRBJ1-2, with no clear D. The germline V gene encodes CDR1 SGHRS and CDR2 YFSETQ. This CDR3 contains 15 residues. Trimming left V 0 bases short and J 1 base short, with 10 bases between.